This T cell receptor (beta chain) was obtained from a study of T-cell reconstitution after alpha-beta-depleted transplantation in children. From germline, CDR1 is SGHAT and CDR2 FQNNGV. The CDR3 consists of 16 residues. V lost 4 bases to trimming and J lost 1 base, with 15 bases between them. The TCRbeta library was prepared with unique molecular identifiers. TCRdb re-derived calls from the PCR reads in MiXCR, one entry per CDR3 protein. Seen here are about 600,000 distinct CDR3 sequences, around 23% observed once, and the top ten hold 13% to 15%. The chain is built from TRBV11-2 and TRBJ2-3, with D possibly being TRBD1 or TRBD2 (5 bases each). This sample comprised PBMCs, mostly from graft donor cells, obtained 360 days after TCRalphabeta/CD19-depleted stem cell transplant. The receptor was isolated from a boy in the first two years of life who had a stem cell transplant for acute myeloid leukemia, so the T cells may come from the graft donor. The CDR3 sequence is CASSSNLGTGTDTQYF. The CDR3 DNA reads as TGTGCCAGCAGCTCTAACCTCGGGACGGGCACAGATACGCAGTATTTT.